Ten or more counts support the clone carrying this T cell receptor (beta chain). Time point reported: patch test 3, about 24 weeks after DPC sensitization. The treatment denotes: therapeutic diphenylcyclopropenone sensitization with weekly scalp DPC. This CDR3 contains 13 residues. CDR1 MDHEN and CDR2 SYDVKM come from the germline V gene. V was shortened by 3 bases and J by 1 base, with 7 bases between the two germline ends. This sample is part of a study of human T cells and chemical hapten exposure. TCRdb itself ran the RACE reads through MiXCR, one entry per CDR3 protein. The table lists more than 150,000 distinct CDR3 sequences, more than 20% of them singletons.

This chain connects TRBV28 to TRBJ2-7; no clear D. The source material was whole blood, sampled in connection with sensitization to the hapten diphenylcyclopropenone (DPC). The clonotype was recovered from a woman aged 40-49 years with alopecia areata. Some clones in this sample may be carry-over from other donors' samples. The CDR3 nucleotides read TGTGCCAGCAGTTTCCTCAATTCCTACGAGCAGTACTTC. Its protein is CASSFLNSYEQYF.